One T cell receptor (beta chain) is described in this entry. This specimen belongs to a study of blood T cell repertoires in COVID-19. About the study: Researchers got acute and convalescent COVID-19 samples from the United States, Italy and Spain.

The CDR3 extends over 14 amino acids. The trim removed 4 bases at V and 1 base at J, leaving 1 base unmatched. The germline gives CDR1 SGHRS, CDR2 YFSETQ. Original processing notes: Estimates of nucleated cell counts were drawn from the amplification of reference gene primers. Here immunoSEQ multiplex PCR was the method, and the copy in TCRdb shows in-frame clones only, minus some. V and J calls and clone size follow that table, whereas D and trimming were derived from the DNA. Altogether roughly 60,000 clones are present, nearly 95% being singletons, with the ten largest covering 4.6%. Specimen: peripheral blood. The clonotype was recovered from a man between 45 and 60 years old with active COVID-19. The V and J genes are TRBV5-1 and TRBJ2-2, with 7 positions matching TRBD1. The CDR3 DNA is TGCGCCAGCAGCCGGACAGGGAACACCGGGGAGCTGTTTTTT. Amino acid sequence: CASSRTGNTGELFF. The full variable domain, its missing parts supplied by reference TRBV5-1 and TRBJ2-2, is KAGVTQTPRYLIKTRGQQVTLSCSPISGHRSVSWYQQTPGQGLQFLFEYFSETQRNKGNFPGRFSGRQFSNSRSEMNVSTLELGDSALYLCASSRTGNTGELFFGEGSRLTVL.